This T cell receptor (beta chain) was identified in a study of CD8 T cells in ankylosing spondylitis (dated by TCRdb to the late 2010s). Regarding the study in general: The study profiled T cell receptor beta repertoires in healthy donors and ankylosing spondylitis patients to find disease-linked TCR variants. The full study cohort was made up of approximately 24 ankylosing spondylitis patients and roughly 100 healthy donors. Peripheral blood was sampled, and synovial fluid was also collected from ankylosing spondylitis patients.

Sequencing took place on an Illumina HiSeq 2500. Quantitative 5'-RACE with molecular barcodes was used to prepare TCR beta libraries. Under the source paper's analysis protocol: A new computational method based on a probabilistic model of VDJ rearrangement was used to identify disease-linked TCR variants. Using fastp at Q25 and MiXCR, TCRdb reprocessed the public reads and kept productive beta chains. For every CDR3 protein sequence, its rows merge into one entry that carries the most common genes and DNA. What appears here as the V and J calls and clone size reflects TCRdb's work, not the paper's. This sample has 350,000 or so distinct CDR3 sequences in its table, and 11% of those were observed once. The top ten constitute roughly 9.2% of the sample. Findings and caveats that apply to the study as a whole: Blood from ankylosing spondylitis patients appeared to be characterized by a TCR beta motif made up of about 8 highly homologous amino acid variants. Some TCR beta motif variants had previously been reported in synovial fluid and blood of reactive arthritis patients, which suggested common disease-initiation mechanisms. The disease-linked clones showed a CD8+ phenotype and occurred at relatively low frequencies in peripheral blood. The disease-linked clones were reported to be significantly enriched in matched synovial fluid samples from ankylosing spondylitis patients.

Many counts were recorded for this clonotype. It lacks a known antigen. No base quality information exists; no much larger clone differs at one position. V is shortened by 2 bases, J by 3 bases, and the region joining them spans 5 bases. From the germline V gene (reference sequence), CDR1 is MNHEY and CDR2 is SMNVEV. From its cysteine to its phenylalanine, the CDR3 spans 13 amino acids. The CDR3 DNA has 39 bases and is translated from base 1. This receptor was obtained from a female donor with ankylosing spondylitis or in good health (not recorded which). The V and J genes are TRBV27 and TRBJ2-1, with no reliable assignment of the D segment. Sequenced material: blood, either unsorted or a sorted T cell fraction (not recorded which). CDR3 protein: CASSLNIYNEQFF. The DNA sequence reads TGTGCCAGCAGTTTAAATATCTACAATGAGCAGTTCTTC.